The subject of this entry is one T cell receptor (beta chain). Its antigen is not identified. These data originate in a study of cytomegalovirus exposure and HLA in healthy donors. Broader study findings: The study recorded about 160 TCR beta chains that were cytomegalovirus-associated. In vitro checks showed that three CMV-associated chains really do target CMV antigens.

Germline V CDR1 and CDR2: SGHDN, FVKESK. Germline trimming cut 5 bases from V and 2 bases from J; bases unmatched to any gene: 4. This CDR3 is 15 amino acids long. PCR employed 60 Vbeta and 13 Jbeta primers. Sequencing used immunoSEQ multiplex PCR; TCRdb keeps in-frame clones, though not all of them. The sample has 90,000 to 150,000 clones; about 73% are singletons. The genes are TRBV14 and TRBJ1-1, with 11 bases identical to TRBD1. Sequencing input: PBMCs. This receptor was obtained from a woman aged 25 to 45 in good health and CMV-seropositive. CDR3 region: CASSVWTGGNTEAFF. The CDR3 nucleotides are TGTGCCAGCAGCGTTTGGACAGGGGGCAACACTGAAGCTTTCTTT.